The source of this TCR beta chain is a study of cytomegalovirus exposure and HLA in healthy donors. For this clone: No antigen is known for it.

Germline CDR1 is SGHNT and CDR2 is YYREEE (reference sequence). V dropped 4 bases and J dropped 4; count of bases not matched to a gene: 12. The length of the CDR3 is 16 residues. Findings and caveats of the study: Altogether, around 160 TCR beta chains were recorded as cytomegalovirus-associated.

TCRdb's table, derived via immunoSEQ multiplex PCR, lists solely in-frame clones and lacks some. Of a few hundred thousand clones in the sample, nearly 90% were seen once. This rearrangement joins TRBV5-4 to TRBJ1-2; 8 nucleotides agree with TRBD1. This TCR derives from a man aged 30-40 years in good health and CMV-seronegative. Sequencing used PBMCs. DNA of the CDR3: TGTGCCAGCAGCCCAGAGGGGCAGGGGGCGAGCTATGGCTACACCTTC. Residues: CASSPEGQGASYGYTF.